Shown below are 30 T cell receptor beta chains from a single sample sequenced in a study of response to subunit inactivated influenza vaccine. TCRdb ran MiXCR on the RT-PCR reads and lists one entry per CDR3 protein. This sample carries approximately 500,000 distinct CDR3 sequences, roughly 13% of them seen once, and the ten largest clones take about 12%. Sequenced material: PBMCs from blood, taken more than 35 days after vaccination. The receptors stem from a man aged 50 or older who received an inactivated influenza vaccine.

The rearrangement links TRBV29-1 to TRBJ2-2, with TRBD1 matching 9 bases. The CDR3 has 14 amino acids. V lost 6 bases, J lost 5 bases, and 7 bases stayed unmatched. CDR1 is SQVTM and CDR2 is ANQGSEA in the germline V gene. CDR3 in amino acids: CSVAGTGYTGELFF. DNA for the CDR3: TGCAGCGTGGCCGGGACAGGGTATACCGGGGAGCTGTTTTTT.

A few counts support this clonotype. The gene calls are TRBV6-1 and TRBJ2-7; 11 nucleotides agree with TRBD1. The CDR3 runs to 15 residues. Germline CDR1 MNHNS, CDR2 SASEGT. The ends lost 4 bases at V and 0 bases at J; junction bases unmatched: 2. The DNA of the CDR3 is TGTGCCAGCAGTGGAGGACAGGGGGCCTCCTACGAGCAGTACTTC. Translated, it gives CASSGGQGASYEQYF.

The chain has TRBV12-3 or TRBV12-4 and TRBJ2-7; possible D gene TRBD2, 5 bases. Between the trimmed V and J ends, which lost 2 bases and 4 bases, there was a span of 12 bases. This CDR3 has 14 amino acids. The CDR3 is CASSLLEGPYEQYF. The CDR3 nucleotides are TGTGCCAGCAGTTTATTAGAGGGTCCTTACGAGCAGTACTTC.

This CDR3 reads CASGPQARYEQYF. CDR3 coding DNA: TGTGCCAGCGGACCCCAGGCGCGATACGAGCAGTACTTC. The rearrangement links TRBV7-2 to TRBJ2-7, with no clear D. V lost 8 bases and J lost 4, with 15 bases in between. The CDR3 contains 13 residues. Germline loops: CDR1 SGHTA, CDR2 FQGNSA.

This clonotype has only a few counts. The chain links TRBV7-6 to TRBJ1-1, with no clear D. The germline V and J ends were trimmed by 2 bases and 11 bases, with 15 bases remaining between them. Germline V lookup: CDR1 SGHVS, CDR2 FNYEAQ. The CDR3 length is 13 residues. This CDR3 is CASSLWFFLGAFF. In DNA form, the CDR3 reads TGTGCCAGCAGCTTATGGTTCTTCCTAGGGGCTTTCTTT.

This clonotype was detected only a few times. The CDR3 nucleotides are TGTGCCAGCAGCTCGTATGGGGAGCAGTTCTTC. Translated: CASSSYGEQFF. The chain has TRBV12-3 or TRBV12-4 and TRBJ2-1; D uncertain. The CDR3 contains 11 residues. Between the trimmed V and J ends, which lost 6 bases and 10 bases, there was a span of 10 bases.

This chain connects TRBV6-6 to TRBJ1-1; D gene uncertain. Between the trimmed V and J ends, which lost 7 bases and 5 bases, there was a span of 11 bases. Germline V gene data show CDR1 as MNHNY and CDR2 as SVGAGI (reference sequence). This CDR3 has 12 amino acids. CDR3 bases: TGTGCCAGCACCCTACGGGAAACTGAAGCTTTCTTT. Translated: CASTLRETEAFF.

The chain has TRBV7-9 and TRBJ1-1; D gene uncertain. This CDR3 comprises 12 residues. The V end was cut by 1 base, the J end by 8 bases, with 8 bases between. Germline V gene lookup returns CDR1 SEHNR and CDR2 FQNEAQ (reference sequence). The CDR3 is CASSLGYGEAFF. The CDR3, as DNA: TGTGCCAGCAGCTTAGGGTACGGAGAAGCTTTCTTT.

This clonotype occurred many times. This chain connects TRBV5-1 to TRBJ2-2; 8 bases align to TRBD1. V lost 6 bases and J lost 5; bases outside the gene matches: 6. Germline V CDR1 and CDR2: SGHRS, YFSETQ. The CDR3 runs to 14 residues. Written as DNA, the CDR3 is TGCGCCAGCAAGGCAGGGGGCCAAACCGGGGAGCTGTTTTTT. Protein sequence: CASKAGGQTGELFF.

The chain is built from TRBV5-6 and TRBJ2-7; no clear D. Between the trimmed V and J ends, which lost 4 bases and 5 bases, there was a span of 7 bases. The CDR3 covers 11 residues. Per the germline V gene, CDR1 is SGHDT and CDR2 is YYEEEE. For the CDR3, the DNA is TGTGCCAGCAGCACATACGACGAGCAGTACTTC. Protein: CASSTYDEQYF. Based on the CDR3 plus reference TRBV5-6 and TRBJ2-7, the full variable domain is DAGVTQSPTHLIKTRGQQVTLRCSPKSGHDTVSWYQQALGQGPQFIFQYYEEEERQRGNFPDRFSGHQFPNYSSELNVNALLLGDSALYLCASSTYDEQYFGPGTRLTVT.

This clonotype is large in the sample. The chain employs TRBV12-3 or TRBV12-4 and TRBJ2-7; D is unresolved. CDR3 length equals 12 residues. V lost 6 bases to trimming and J lost 4 bases, with 10 bases between them. The CDR3, as DNA: TGTGCCAGCAGCTCACAGATATACGAGCAGTACTTC. Its protein is CASSSQIYEQYF.

This chain links TRBV24-1 with TRBJ2-7; 7 bases match TRBD1. Germline V gene sequence: CDR1 KGHDR, CDR2 SFDVKD. Trimming at V came to 2 bases and at J to 1 base, leaving 1 base not matched to a gene. The CDR3 consists of 14 residues. The CDR3 is CATSDSGQSYEQYF. The DNA for the CDR3 is TGTGCCACCAGTGATTCGGGACAGTCCTACGAGCAGTACTTC.

This clonotype was counted ten times or more. The chain combines TRBV29-1 with TRBJ2-1; D could derive from TRBD1 or TRBD2 (7 bases each). Between the trimmed V and J ends, which lost 3 bases and 2 bases, there was a span of 14 bases. CDR1 SQVTM and CDR2 ANQGSEA come from the germline V gene. The CDR3 spans 15 residues. CDR3 protein: CSVESRGGPYNEQFF. CDR3 nucleotides: TGCAGCGTTGAGTCCAGGGGGGGACCCTACAATGAGCAGTTCTTC.

This rearrangement joins TRBV6-1 to TRBJ2-2, with no clear D. From germline, CDR1 is MNHNS and CDR2 SASEGT. V lost 6 bases to trimming and J lost 2 bases, with 10 bases between them. The CDR3 loop spans 14 amino acids. CDR3: CASSRQKNTGELFF. In DNA, the CDR3 is TGTGCCAGCAGCCGCCAAAAAAACACCGGGGAGCTGTTTTTT.

The V gene is TRBV6-2 or TRBV6-3, the J gene TRBJ1-2; the match to TRBD1 covers 8 bases. The CDR3 is made up of 15 amino acids. V lost 6 bases and J lost 8; bases outside the gene matches: 14. CDR1 is MNHEY and CDR2 is SVGEGT in the germline V gene. The CDR3 protein is CASSDYGQGGYGYTF. The CDR3 DNA follows: TGTGCCAGCAGCGATTACGGACAGGGTGGATACGGCTACACCTTC.

The table lists this clonotype with a few counts. The J gene is TRBJ1-1, the V gene TRBV11-2; unclear D gene. CDR1 and CDR2 from the germline V gene are SGHAT and FQNNGV. The CDR3 loop spans 15 amino acids. Trimming cost V 1 base and J 4 bases, with 13 bases left between them. CDR3 protein: CASSLVRLWGTEAFF. CDR3 in DNA: TGTGCCAGCAGCTTAGTTCGGTTGTGGGGCACTGAAGCTTTCTTT.

This clonotype appeared a few times. V gene TRBV12-3 or TRBV12-4 combines with J gene TRBJ1-5; no firm D call. V was clipped by 0 bases and J by 5 bases, with 5 bases between them. This CDR3 spans 13 amino acids. CDR3 in DNA: TGTGCCAGCAGTTTAGCCAGTGATCAGCCCCAGCATTTT. Translated, it gives CASSLASDQPQHF.

This chain uses TRBV5-1 with TRBJ1-2; D is ambiguous. CDR1 SGHRS and CDR2 YFSETQ come from the germline V gene. Trimming removed 5 bases from V and 4 bases from J, with 6 bases in between. This CDR3 spans 11 amino acids. CDR3 sequence reads: CASSDPYGYTF. CDR3 sequence (DNA): TGCGCCAGCAGTGATCCCTATGGCTACACCTTC. Together with reference TRBV5-1 and TRBJ1-2, the CDR3 gives the full variable domain: KAGVTQTPRYLIKTRGQQVTLSCSPISGHRSVSWYQQTPGQGLQFLFEYFSETQRNKGNFPGRFSGRQFSNSRSEMNVSTLELGDSALYLCASSDPYGYTFGSGTRLTVV.

This clonotype has a handful of counts. The genes are TRBV4-3 and TRBJ2-1, with 11 bases that match TRBD2. The CDR3 loop spans 17 amino acids. V lost 3 bases to trimming and J lost 0 bases; unmatched junction nucleotides: 4. The germline V gene has CDR1 LGHNA and CDR2 YSLEER. CDR3 nucleotides: TGCGCCAGCAGCCAGGGGACTAGCGGAAGCTCCTACAATGAGCAGTTCTTC. It codes for CASSQGTSGSSYNEQFF.

This clonotype showed up many times. The CDR3 sequence: CASSQGITDGSGNTIYF. In nucleotides, the CDR3 is TGTGCCAGCAGCCAAGGCATCACCGACGGCTCTGGAAACACCATATATTTT. The gene calls are TRBV3-1 and TRBJ1-3; unclear D gene. Trimming took 1 base from V and 0 from J, leaving 13 bases between them. This CDR3 comprises 17 residues. Germline CDR1 reads LGHDT; CDR2 reads YNNKEL (reference sequence).

The chain couples TRBV2 to TRBJ2-7; D may be TRBD1 (6 bases). The CDR3 spans 19 residues. Germline-derived CDR1 and CDR2 are SNHLY and FYNNEI. Between the trimmed V and J ends, which lost 5 bases and 0 bases, there was a span of 26 bases. This chain's CDR3 is CASSSPVPQDRLGSYEQYF. The CDR3 DNA follows: TGTGCCAGCAGTTCCCCCGTACCGCAGGACAGATTGGGCTCCTACGAGCAGTACTTC.

This clonotype was found many times. The chain employs TRBV5-5 and TRBJ2-1; tentatively, D is TRBD1 (5 bases). CDR1 is SGHKS, CDR2 YYEKEE, per germline (reference sequence). Trimming shortened V by 0 bases and J by 0 bases, and 13 bases separated the two germline ends. CDR3 size: 17 residues. CDR3 DNA sequence: TGTGCCAGCAGCTTGGCCCTCAGGGCGTACTCCTACAATGAGCAGTTCTTC. It encodes CASSLALRAYSYNEQFF.

This clonotype showed up many times. The chain uses TRBV12-3 or TRBV12-4 and TRBJ1-1; D remains ambiguous. Deletions cut 2 bases from V and 1 base from J, with 11 bases between. This CDR3 region has 15 residues. In nucleotides, the CDR3 is TGTGCCAGCAGTTTACGGCGGACCCCGAACACTGAAGCTTTCTTT. This codes for CASSLRRTPNTEAFF.

The rearrangement links TRBV5-1 to TRBJ1-3, with TRBD1 matching over 7 bases. The CDR3 consists of 15 residues. CDR1 is SGHRS and CDR2 is YFSETQ in the germline V gene. After removal of 4 bases from V and 1 base from J, the junction contained 5 bases not matched to a gene. CDR3 in amino acids: CASSLGTASGNTIYF. In DNA, the CDR3 is TGCGCCAGCAGCCTTGGGACAGCGTCTGGAAACACCATATATTTT.

This clonotype was recorded a few times. V and J are TRBV10-3 and TRBJ2-1; D unresolved. The CDR3 covers 11 residues. Deletions cut 6 bases from V and 5 bases from J, with 5 bases between. CDR1 is ENHRY and CDR2 is SYGVKD in the germline V gene. The DNA for the CDR3 is TGTGCCATCAGGGAAAACAATGAGCAGTTCTTC. Its translation is CAIRENNEQFF.

Details on this clonotype: The junction and the germline gene differ at one end; a read error may be behind it. The chain employs TRBV11-3 and TRBJ2-1, with D perhaps assigned TRBD1 or TRBD2 (5 bases each). This CDR3 is 15 amino acids long. From germline, CDR1 is SGHNT and CDR2 YENEEA. The CDR3 loop is CASSLVGTSHNEQFF. The CDR3 DNA reads as TGTGCCAGCAGCTTAGTAGGGACCTCCCACAATGAGCAGTTCTTC. The variable domain in full, with the rest retrieved from reference TRBV11-3 and TRBJ2-1, is EAGVVQSPRYKIIEKKQPVAFWCNPISGHNTLYWYLQNLGQGPELLIRYENEEAVDDSQLPKDRFSAERLKGVDSTLKIQPAELGDSAVYLCASSLVGTSHNEQFFGPGTRLTVL.

As for this clonotype: The CDR3 carries no conserved terminal phenylalanine or tryptophan, so it likely arises from a read error. The gene calls are TRBV5-1 and TRBJ2-3; perhaps TRBD2 as D (5 bases). V shed 5 bases and J shed 0 bases, with 13 bases lying between them. Germline-derived CDR1 and CDR2 are SGHRS and YFSETQ. CDR3 length: 15 residues. The chain's CDR3 is CASSPGIASTDTQYL. In nucleotides, the CDR3 is TGCGCCAGCAGTCCGGGGATTGCTAGCACAGATACGCAGTATTTA.

In this sample, this clonotype turned up a few times. The genes are TRBV3-1 and TRBJ1-1; no definite D call. This CDR3 has 14 amino acids. The V end lost 0 bases, the J end lost 5 bases, and 10 bases lay between the germline ends. Per the germline V gene, CDR1 is LGHDT and CDR2 is YNNKEL (reference sequence). The CDR3 nucleotides read TGTGCCAGCAGCCAAGAAATTGAGGAGACTGAAGCTTTCTTT. It is translated as CASSQEIEETEAFF.

V is TRBV9 and J is TRBJ2-2; either TRBD1 or TRBD2 may fit D (6 bases each). V was pared by 0 bases and J by 5 bases, with 11 bases between. The CDR3 runs 15 residues. Per the germline V gene, CDR1 is SGDLS and CDR2 is YYNGEE. CDR3 loop: CASSVDGGGTGELFF. The CDR3 DNA follows: TGTGCCAGCAGCGTAGACGGGGGCGGTACCGGGGAGCTGTTTTTT. Full variable domain (missing parts from reference TRBV9 and TRBJ2-2): DSGVTQTPKHLITATGQRVTLRCSPRSGDLSVYWYQQSLDQGLQFLIQYYNGEERAKGNILERFSAQQFPDLHSELNLSSLELGDSALYFCASSVDGGGTGELFFGEGSRLTVL.

In its sample, this clonotype was seen a few times. V and J are TRBV6-2 or TRBV6-3 and TRBJ2-7, with 14 nucleotides matching TRBD2. Looked up from germline, CDR1 is MNHEY and CDR2 is SVGEGT. The CDR3 extends over 18 amino acids. The V segment lost 2 bases and the J segment 0 bases; nucleotides outside the gene matches: 6. CDR3 bases: TGTGCCAGCAGTTACCTGGGACTAGCGGGAGCCTTCTCCTACGAGCAGTACTTC. Protein product: CASSYLGLAGAFSYEQYF.